Listed below are T cell receptor beta chains from one sample, sequenced in a study of shared clonotypes between healthy human individuals. The assay was immunoSEQ multiplex PCR, and TCRdb's table has in-frame clones only and misses some. The profile shows some 580,000 clones, more than 95% of them singletons. The specimen was naive CD8+ T cells sorted from blood. These receptors came from a man aged 25-45 years in good health. Each CDR3 is given with its conserved first and last residue.

CDR3aa | v_gene
CAISDGNQETQYF | TRBV5-4
CASSPWTGHNEQFF | TRBV9
CAWGPGQVNTEAFF | TRBV30
CASSVGETSAYYEQYF | TRBV9
CACFNPTGIISEAFF | TRBV30
CASRPSRDGYEQYF | TRBV19
CASSFYPGPTYEQYF | TRBV7-3
CATSREVSRDEQYF | TRBV15
CASSESLRATNEKLFF | TRBV9
CASSEAVRRLAGLGDTQYF | TRBV6-1
CSARSESNEQFF | TRBV29-1
CAISESNPAGGAYEQYF | TRBV10-3
CASSYLAGDGFAEQYF | TRBV6-5
CASSQDVNLPAYEQYF | TRBV4-3
CASSPQTSGDEQFF | TRBV4-3
CSAQGASTYEQYF | TRBV29-1
CASSLTTGTDTQYF | TRBV5-1
CSVEDGAGELFF | TRBV29-1
CASTMRGGNTEAFF | TRBV13
CSVTGTSGFYEQYF | TRBV29-1
CASAGEGNLSYNEQFF | TRBV7-9
CASSQVQGATYEQYF | TRBV4-3
CASSRPPPYTDTQYF | TRBV6-5
CASSAGTGSYEQYF | TRBV11-2
CTSSVAGEDTQYF | TRBV1
CSVMAGGIDTQYF | TRBV29-1
CSVEPSGIQNEQFF | TRBV29-1
CASRTGDSGIYGYTF | TRBV7-8
CASSQVNSYEQYF | TRBV4-3
CASSVGGLGLDEQYF | TRBV9
CASSLWDRGDQPQHF | TRBV7-9
CASRPSGAVPQYF | TRBV6-5
CASSDTGTQYF | TRBV19
CASSLNWVGDGYTF | TRBV7-9
CASSLGSLGSGTDTQYF | TRBV11-2
CASSYSGGMSNEQYF | TRBV2
CATSREPGLRKSTDTQYF | TRBV15
CASSWTRTGELFF | TRBV7-9
CASSLQGTAQFF | TRBV11-1
CASSPPFSAGSYNEQFF | TRBV18
CASSTTGQGAGTGELFF | TRBV5-6
CASSTSSGPSYGYTF | TRBV27
CASSQLAGLYNEQFF | TRBV14
CASSHWTSGLTSYNEQFF | TRBV4-2
CASSEERGRPETQYF | TRBV10-2
CASRAGGQPQHF | TRBV7-9
CASSSFGTGSNQPQHF | TRBV5-5
CASSPPGTVGNEQYF | TRBV4-1
CASSLTTTRILAGGLDTQYF | TRBV27
CASSQVQGYEQYF | TRBV4-1
CASSPDRATDTQYF | TRBV5-1
CASSLKDRSFEDGYTF | TRBV5-5
CASSPWGTGELFF | TRBV9
CSVEDLENEQFF | TRBV29-1
CASSNVIAGGLYEQFF | TRBV11-2
CASSPGTYGELFF | TRBV7-6
CASSDRGRGDTEAFF | TRBV7-6